This T cell receptor beta chain was profiled in a study of blood T cell repertoires in COVID-19. About the research overall: The United States, Italy and Spain were the sources of the acute and convalescent COVID-19 samples. T cells, B-cell-depleted T cells, or PBMCs supplied cDNA or gDNA.

The V and J ends lost 0 bases and 7 bases respectively, with 18 bases between them. The germline V gene has CDR1 MNHNS and CDR2 SASEGT. The CDR3 sequence is 16 residues long. The Seattle patients joined while their infection was active and were tracked longitudinally afterward. Source study methods: Amplifying reference gene primers gave estimates of nucleated cell counts. TCRdb's copy holds only in-frame clones and misses some; the assay was immunoSEQ multiplex PCR. Clone size and V and J calls were adopted from that table, with D and trimming inferred from the DNA. The sample records roughly 100,000 clones, approximately 80% being singletons. This clone was observed a few times.

The material sequenced was peripheral blood. The source of this sequence is an elderly man with COVID-19, enrolled during active disease. The V call is TRBV6-1, the J call TRBJ1-2; D remains ambiguous. The DNA of the CDR3 is TGTGCCAGCAGTGAAGCGCTTCGGGGTCCTCCTAGTGGCTACACCTTC. It codes for CASSEALRGPPSGYTF.